The T cell receptor beta chain described here comes from a study of blood T cell repertoires in COVID-19. Background on the study: Some COVID-19 samples were acute and others convalescent; all came from the United States, Italy and Spain. PBMCs, B-cell-depleted T cells, or T cells provided the cDNA or gDNA that made up the material.

As handled by the study authors: Nucleated cell number was recorded as an estimate derived from reference gene primer amplification. Repertoires were generated with immunoSEQ multiplex PCR, while TCRdb's copy carries only in-frame clones and drops some. For V, J and clone size, that table is used; D and trimming come from the DNA. This repertoire shows roughly 330,000 clones, 80% to 90% found once; its top ten account for roughly 6.5%. CDR1 is SGHTA and CDR2 is FQGNSA in the germline V gene. The V end lost 5 bases, the J end lost 5 bases, and 19 bases lay between the germline ends. This CDR3 is 16 amino acids long.

The chain recombines TRBV7-2 with TRBJ2-1; TRBD2 might be the D (6 bases). This TCR came from a man aged 18 to 35 who had recovered from COVID-19. The sequenced material came from peripheral blood. CDR3 nucleotides: TGTGCCAGCAGCCCGCGACTAGGTTCGGGACACAATGAGCAGTTCTTC. It specifies CASSPRLGSGHNEQFF. The full variable domain, in which reference TRBV7-2 and TRBJ2-1 provide the parts outside the CDR3, is GAGVSQSPSNKVTEKGKDVELRCDPISGHTALYWYRQSLGQGLEFLIYFQGNSAPDKSGLPSDRFSAERTGGSVSTLTIQRTQQEDSAVYLCASSPRLGSGHNEQFFGPGTRLTVL.